This T cell receptor beta chain was profiled in a study of TIL therapy for anti-PD-1-resistant metastatic lung cancer. Study at large: Tumors carried a median about 1.5 non-synonymous mutations per megabase. Whole-study results and caveats: The cohort had more treatment-naive, never-smoker and oncogene-addicted patients than typical.

Germline V gene lookup returns CDR1 MDHEN and CDR2 SYDVKM. V lost 1 base, J lost 7 bases, and 11 bases lay in between. This CDR3 spans 14 amino acids. The immunoSEQ assay was v3. Clones were read by immunoSEQ multiplex PCR, and TCRdb kept only the in-frame ones, dropping some. This table holds more than 55,000 clones, around four fifths found once. About this clone: Its antigen is not known.

Regarding time point: pre-treatment sample, taken before nivolumab and TIL therapy. Adults with stage 4 NSCLC were enrolled in a phase I trial. The V gene is TRBV28, the J gene TRBJ1-5; D may be TRBD1 (5 bases). The sequenced sample was blood, obtained at baseline. The origin of this receptor is a person aged 25 to 79 with non-small cell lung cancer. The CDR3 sequence is CASSLLAGYQPQHF. For the CDR3, the DNA is TGTGCCAGCAGTTTATTGGCAGGGTACCAGCCCCAGCATTTT.